Shown below are 23 T cell receptor beta chains from a single sample sequenced in a study of T cell responses to AZD1222 COVID-19 vaccine (dated by TCRdb to 2020 to 2023). The label giving this sample's time point can be read as: baseline before first vaccination. The receptor library was made with the immunoSEQ multiplex PCR assay. This immuneACCESS table, as held by TCRdb, lists in-frame sequences with V and J called but not all clones. Of the missing ones, under half trace to an unresolved V gene in checked studies; the others have no known cause. The sample yields around 94,000 clones; approximately 90% were counted once. Around 5.1% of the sample belongs to the ten largest clones. Sequences were derived from peripheral blood, sampled on day 0 of AZD1222 vaccination. These receptors came from an adult in good health.

This clone turned up a few times. The gene calls are TRBV5-5 and TRBJ2-5; weak D call: TRBD2 (6 bases). The CDR3 consists of 13 residues. Deletions cut 5 bases from V and 5 bases from J, with 13 bases between. The germline V gene encodes CDR1 SGHKS and CDR2 YYEKEE (reference sequence). CDR3: CASSLWGRETQYF. The CDR3 nucleotides are TGTGCCAGCAGTCTCTGGGGGAGGGAGACCCAGTACTTC.

The J gene is TRBJ2-4, the V gene TRBV2; 8 bases match TRBD1. The V segment lost 8 bases and the J segment 6 bases; nucleotides outside the gene matches: 9. CDR3 length equals 14 residues. Germline CDR1 reads SNHLY; CDR2 reads FYNNEI. CDR3 DNA: TGTGCCAGCCCCAGGACAGGGACTGCAAACATTCAGTACTTC. This codes for CASPRTGTANIQYF.

This clone was detected only once. Here the CDR3 DNA reads TGTGCCAGCAGTTTCAACACAGGGGGGACCGGGGAGCTGTTTTTT. Translation: CASSFNTGGTGELFF. This rearrangement joins TRBV28 to TRBJ2-2, with 8 nucleotides matching TRBD1. The V gene end was trimmed by 3 bases and the J gene end by 5 bases; junction bases not matched to a gene: 5. The CDR3 consists of 15 residues. Germline V gene sequence: CDR1 MDHEN, CDR2 SYDVKM.

The chain has TRBV15 and TRBJ2-2, with D possibly matching TRBD1 (7 bases). V dropped 6 bases and J dropped 1 base, with 18 bases sitting between them. The CDR3 loop spans 17 amino acids. Germline CDR1 is LNHNV and CDR2 is YYDKDF (reference sequence). CDR3 in amino acids: CATSYQGGRQNTGELFF. The CDR3 region has the DNA TGTGCCACCAGTTATCAGGGGGGACGCCAGAACACCGGGGAGCTGTTTTTT.

The chain joins TRBV24-1 to TRBJ1-4, with TRBD1 as a possible D gene (5 bases). Trimming cost V 4 bases and J 3 bases, with 11 bases left between them. Germline lookup yields CDR1 KGHDR and CDR2 SFDVKD. CDR3 size: 15 residues. The CDR3 spells CATSDPGGSNEKLFF. CDR3 nucleotides: TGTGCCACCAGTGACCCCGGGGGGTCTAATGAAAAACTGTTTTTT.

This clone was counted once. The chain has TRBV2 and TRBJ1-4, with a tentative D call TRBD1 (6 bases). Germline lookup yields CDR1 SNHLY and CDR2 FYNNEI. V was clipped by 7 bases and J by 0 bases, with 9 bases between them. The CDR3 runs 14 residues. The CDR3 protein is CASNQGSTNEKLFF. The CDR3 DNA is TGTGCCAGCAACCAGGGGTCAACTAATGAAAAACTGTTTTTT.

A few counts support this clone. The rearrangement links TRBV11-1 to TRBJ1-1; D gene ambiguous. Germline V gene lookup returns CDR1 SGHAT and CDR2 FQDESV (reference sequence). V shed 3 bases and J shed 6 bases, with 11 bases lying between them. This CDR3 region has 13 residues. DNA of the CDR3: TGTGCCAGCAGCTTCGTCCCCGGAGCTGAAGCTTTCTTT. Encoded protein: CASSFVPGAEAFF.

The gene calls are TRBV24-1 and TRBJ1-5; TRBD1 might be the D (5 bases). Germline loops: CDR1 KGHDR, CDR2 SFDVKD. The V end was cut by 3 bases, the J end by 5 bases, with 10 bases between. The CDR3 covers 14 residues. This CDR3 is CATSDGVRDQPQHF. CDR3 DNA sequence: TGTGCCACCAGTGATGGGGTCAGGGATCAGCCCCAGCATTTT.

This clone was detected only once. This chain links TRBV5-6 with TRBJ2-4; 7 positions match TRBD2. V trimming: 1 base; J trimming: 5 bases; junction bases outside the gene matches: 3. CDR1 is SGHDT and CDR2 is YYEEEE in the germline V gene. The CDR3 runs 14 residues. The CDR3 DNA sequence: TGTGCCAGCAGCTTGTTACGGGGGGAAAACATTCAGTACTTC. It yields the protein CASSLLRGENIQYF.

This chain uses TRBV2 with TRBJ1-1; tentatively, D is TRBD1 (5 bases). The CDR3 is made up of 15 amino acids. V shed 6 bases and J shed 4 bases, with 18 bases lying between them. Germline values: CDR1 SNHLY, CDR2 FYNNEI. CDR3 coding DNA: TGTGCCAGCAGGGCCGGGAACACCAGGGTCACTGAAGCTTTCTTT. Translation gives CASRAGNTRVTEAFF.

The V and J genes are TRBV30 and TRBJ2-3, with D uncertain. The CDR3 extends over 13 amino acids. From germline, CDR1 is GTSNPN and CDR2 SVGIG (reference sequence). With 0 bases removed from V and 1 base from J, the gap between germline ends came to 5 bases. The CDR3 sequence: CAWSVSGTDTQYF. The DNA of the CDR3 is TGTGCCTGGAGTGTATCAGGCACAGATACGCAGTATTTT. The full variable domain, rest sourced from reference TRBV30 and TRBJ2-3, is SQTIHQWPATLVQPVGSPLSLECTVEGTSNPNLYWYRQAAGRGLQLLFYSVGIGQISSEVPQNLSASRPQDRQFILSSKKLLLSDSGFYLCAWSVSGTDTQYFGPGTRLTVL.

The sample holds one count of this clone. V and J are TRBV5-1 and TRBJ1-1; no firm D call. V lost 0 bases and J 7 bases, leaving 16 bases between the germline ends. The CDR3 has 15 amino acids. Looked up from germline, CDR1 is SGHRS and CDR2 is YFSETQ. The CDR3 loop is CASSLEVLGASEAFF. In nucleotides, the CDR3 is TGCGCCAGCAGCTTGGAGGTTCTGGGAGCGAGTGAAGCTTTCTTT.

The rearrangement joins TRBV19 to TRBJ1-5; TRBD1 aligns across 9 bases. This CDR3 has 17 residues. The V gene's germline CDR1 is LNHDA and CDR2 SQIVND (reference sequence). J gave up 0 bases and V 4 bases, and 7 bases lay outside the gene matches. This CDR3 reads CASSTLQGALSNQPQHF. CDR3 bases: TGTGCCAGTAGTACCCTACAGGGGGCGCTTAGCAATCAGCCCCAGCATTTT.

This clone appeared once. The rearrangement links TRBV20-1 to TRBJ1-2; D is ambiguous. Trimming pared 0 bases from V and 11 bases from J, leaving 10 bases between. This CDR3 comprises 11 residues. Germline lookup yields CDR1 DFQATT and CDR2 SNEGSKA (reference sequence). In DNA, the CDR3 is TGCAGTGCTAGAGATGTGGCATCTTACACCTTC. Translation gives CSARDVASYTF.

CDR3 DNA sequence: TGTGCCAGCAGTGAAGGGCTCGACAATCAGCCCCAGCATTTT. Amino acids: CASSEGLDNQPQHF. This rearrangement joins TRBV25-1 to TRBJ1-5; D uncertain. The CDR3 is 14 residues long. Trimming shortened V by 2 bases and J by 3 bases, and 8 bases separated the two germline ends. Germline assignment: CDR1 MGHDK and CDR2 SYGVNS.

The J gene is TRBJ2-7, the V gene TRBV28; 8 bases fit TRBD2. V gave up 0 bases and J gave up 1 base; unmatched junction bases: 2. Per the germline V gene, CDR1 is MDHEN and CDR2 is SYDVKM. CDR3 size: 15 residues. As DNA, the CDR3 is TGTGCCAGCAGTTTATGGGGGACTAGTTCCTACGAGCAGTACTTC. Translation: CASSLWGTSSYEQYF.

The V call is TRBV7-8, the J call TRBJ2-3; D might be TRBD1 or TRBD2, each matching 5 bases. Trimming left V 3 bases short and J 8 bases short, with 9 bases between. This CDR3 has 12 amino acids. Germline CDR1 reads SGHVS; CDR2 reads FQNEAQ. CDR3: CASSLLGVTQYF. The CDR3 DNA reads as TGTGCCAGCAGCTTGCTGGGGGTTACGCAGTATTTT. Looking up the rest from reference TRBV7-8 and TRBJ2-3 gives the full variable domain: GAGVSQSPRYKVAKRGQDVALRCDPISGHVSLFWYQQALGQGPEFLTYFQNEAQLDKSGLPSDRFFAERPEGSVSTLKIQRTQQEDSAVYLCASSLLGVTQYFGPGTRLTVL.

The V call is TRBV7-9, the J call TRBJ2-1, with D possibly being TRBD1 or TRBD2 (5 bases each). The V end was cut by 3 bases, the J end by 6 bases, with 9 bases between. From germline, CDR1 is SEHNR and CDR2 FQNEAQ (reference sequence). The CDR3 runs 13 residues. CDR3 in amino acids: CASSFSGLNEQFF. The CDR3 DNA is TGTGCCAGCAGCTTTTCGGGGCTCAATGAGCAGTTCTTC.

The V and J genes are TRBV18 and TRBJ1-2; no firm D call. Per the germline V gene, CDR1 is KGHSH and CDR2 is LQKENI. The CDR3 length is 14 residues. Trimming cost V 1 base and J 1 base, with 7 bases left between them. The CDR3 region has the DNA TGTGCCAGCTCACCACAGGGAGATAACTATGGCTACACCTTC. Protein: CASSPQGDNYGYTF.

This chain uses TRBV15 with TRBJ1-1; maybe TRBD1 (5 bases). The CDR3 is 14 amino acids. Germline CDR1 LNHNV, CDR2 YYDKDF (reference sequence). Trimming took 1 base from V and 1 from J, leaving 7 bases between them. Here the CDR3 DNA reads TGTGCCACCAGCAGAGGGGGCGCGAACACTGAAGCTTTCTTT. Protein sequence: CATSRGGANTEAFF.

Comments on this clone: The same CDR3 also results from other DNA sequences found in this sample. The J gene is TRBJ2-7, the V gene TRBV7-2, with D possibly TRBD2 on 5 matching bases. V dropped 0 bases and J dropped 2 bases, with 8 bases sitting between them. CDR3 length: 14 residues. In germline, CDR1 is SGHTA, CDR2 FQGNSA. The chain's CDR3 is CASSLAGVTYEQYF. The CDR3 DNA follows: TGTGCCAGCAGCTTAGCGGGAGTGACCTACGAGCAGTACTTC.

This sequence joins TRBV5-5 and TRBJ2-2, with 7 bases that match TRBD2. V lost 0 bases, J lost 3 bases, and 2 bases stayed unmatched. The CDR3 runs 15 residues. The germline gives CDR1 SGHKS, CDR2 YYEKEE (reference sequence). This CDR3 is CASSLELADTGELFF. In nucleotides, the CDR3 is TGTGCCAGCAGCTTGGAGCTAGCGGACACCGGGGAGCTGTTTTTT.

The V call is TRBV25-1, the J call TRBJ1-5; D ambiguous. Germline loops: CDR1 MGHDK, CDR2 SYGVNS. The CDR3 is 13 amino acids. The ends were cut back, 1 base at V and 7 bases at J, with 8 bases in the middle. This CDR3 is CASSEWGDQPQHF. The CDR3 DNA follows: TGTGCCAGCAGTGAATGGGGAGACCAGCCCCAGCATTTT.